These 8 T cell receptor beta chains originate from one sample sequenced in a study of shared clonotypes between healthy human individuals. The table came from immunoSEQ multiplex PCR; TCRdb's copy has only in-frame clones and leaves some out. The sample holds hundreds of thousands of clones, roughly 96% seen once. Only CD45RO-negative cells positively selected for CCR7 counted as naive CD8 cells, so terminally differentiated effector memory CD45RA+ cells were excluded. The sequenced sample consisted of naive CD8+ T cells sorted from blood. Receptor source: a man aged 30-40 years in good health.

This chain connects TRBV2 to TRBJ2-5; no reliable D call. Trimming removed 11 bases from V and 1 base from J, with 8 bases in between. Germline V gene sequence: CDR1 SNHLY, CDR2 FYNNEI. This CDR3 has 11 residues. The CDR3 is CACLAQETQYF. The CDR3 nucleotides are TGTGCCTGTTTGGCCCAAGAGACCCAGTACTTC.

The V gene is TRBV19, the J gene TRBJ2-7; 10 nucleotides align to TRBD1. This CDR3 spans 14 amino acids. J was trimmed by 5 bases and V by 4 bases; bases with no gene match: 5. In germline, CDR1 is LNHDA, CDR2 SQIVND (reference sequence). The CDR3 DNA sequence: TGTGCCAGTAGTACCGGGACAGGGGTCCACGAGCAGTACTTC. Translated: CASSTGTGVHEQYF.

This sequence joins TRBV4-1 and TRBJ1-3; the D gene is possibly TRBD1 (5 bases). Germline lookup yields CDR1 MGHRA and CDR2 YSYEKL. The V end lost 7 bases, the J end lost 2 bases, and 9 bases lay between the germline ends. This CDR3 region has 13 residues. CDR3 DNA: TGCGCCAGCAAGGAGGGGACTGGAAACACCATATATTTT. Its protein is CASKEGTGNTIYF.

This sequence joins TRBV5-5 and TRBJ1-5; the D is unclear. Germline V gene lookup returns CDR1 SGHKS and CDR2 YYEKEE (reference sequence). V dropped 0 bases and J dropped 0 bases, with 10 bases sitting between them. The CDR3 has 16 amino acids. The CDR3 protein is CASSLAELDSNQPQHF. As DNA, the CDR3 is TGTGCCAGCAGCTTGGCCGAGTTAGATAGCAATCAGCCCCAGCATTTT.

The V call is TRBV5-1, the J call TRBJ2-7, with D possibly matching TRBD2 (6 bases). This CDR3 spans 15 amino acids. Germline CDR1 SGHRS, CDR2 YFSETQ. The ends were cut back, 4 bases at V and 6 bases at J, with 20 bases in the middle. The CDR3 is CASSPTGAGIGEQYF. CDR3 DNA sequence: TGCGCCAGCAGCCCTACGGGCGCGGGGATCGGCGAGCAGTACTTC.

The chain links TRBV7-9 to TRBJ2-7; a possible D gene is TRBD1 (6 bases). V lost 4 bases and J lost 5, with 15 bases in between. Germline CDR1 and CDR2: SEHNR and FQNEAQ (reference sequence). The CDR3 sequence is 14 residues long. Here the CDR3 DNA reads TGTGCCAGCAGCTCATACAGTGGGGGCAACGAGCAGTACTTC. Translating it yields CASSSYSGGNEQYF.

The rearrangement joins TRBV2 to TRBJ1-2, with D hard to call. This CDR3 spans 11 amino acids. Germline V lookup: CDR1 SNHLY, CDR2 FYNNEI. Trimming removed 6 bases from V and 7 bases from J, with 9 bases in between. CDR3 in amino acids: CASRVRVGYTF. Written as DNA, the CDR3 is TGTGCCAGCAGGGTTAGAGTTGGCTACACCTTC.

The CDR3, as DNA: TGTGCCAGCAGCTCGCTGGGACTCGCGTATTACAATGAGCAGTTCTTC. This sequence encodes CASSSLGLAYYNEQFF. This rearrangement joins TRBV11-2 to TRBJ2-1, with D possibly TRBD2 on 6 matching bases. Deletions cut 4 bases from V and 4 bases from J, with 17 bases between. The germline gives CDR1 SGHAT, CDR2 FQNNGV. The CDR3 spans 16 residues.